The 12 T cell receptor beta chains below were found in one sample sequenced in a study of Ad26.COV2.S vaccination and SARS-CoV-2 variants. Profiling relied on immunoSEQ multiplex PCR, and the TCRdb table lists in-frame clones only, not all of them. The repertoire holds about 420,000 clones, with approximately 87% as singletons. As to treatment: roughly 20 received Ad26.COV2.S at low or high dose, single or two shots; roughly five received placebo; per-sample allocation not given. Sampling was performed 63 days after the first vaccine or placebo injection. The sample consisted of peripheral blood, taken in a trial of Ad26.COV2.S vaccine versus placebo. All receptors come from a person aged 18-60 years who received the Ad26.COV2.S COVID-19 vaccine or a placebo.

This chain connects TRBV29-1 to TRBJ1-2, with 8 bases identical to TRBD1. V was clipped by 0 bases and J by 5 bases; unmatched bases: 2. Germline-derived CDR1 and CDR2 are SQVTM and ANQGSEA. The CDR3 has 13 amino acids. The CDR3 here is CSVEDRGRYGYTF. The CDR3 DNA reads TGCAGCGTTGAAGACAGGGGGCGATATGGCTACACCTTC.

The chain links TRBV15 to TRBJ2-3; the D is unclear. CDR3 length: 14 residues. The V gene's germline CDR1 is LNHNV and CDR2 YYDKDF (reference sequence). Trimming cost V 3 bases and J 2 bases, with 9 bases left between them. The CDR3 bases are TGTGCCACCAGCAGGGGCCGGACCACAGATACGCAGTATTTT. It codes for CATSRGRTTDTQYF.

The V gene is TRBV7-9, the J gene TRBJ1-4; TRBD1 aligns across 9 bases. This CDR3 comprises 15 residues. Losses at the gene ends were 5 bases for V and 4 bases for J; bases not matched to a gene: 5. Germline V gene data show CDR1 as SEHNR and CDR2 as FQNEAQ (reference sequence). CDR3 bases: TGTGCCAGCAGCCCAAGACAGGGGGGTAATGAAAAACTGTTTTTT. Amino acid sequence: CASSPRQGGNEKLFF.

This chain links TRBV11-2 with TRBJ2-2, with a weak D call TRBD2 (7 bases). The CDR3 consists of 14 residues. The germline CDR1 and CDR2 sequences are SGHAT and FQNNGV. The ends were cut back, 3 bases at V and 7 bases at J, with 12 bases in the middle. CDR3 region: CASSFGGRLGELFF. The CDR3 coding sequence is TGTGCCAGCAGCTTCGGGGGGCGACTCGGGGAGCTGTTTTTT. The full variable domain, with the rest looked up from reference TRBV11-2 and TRBJ2-2, is EAGVAQSPRYKIIEKRQSVAFWCNPISGHATLYWYQQILGQGPKLLIQFQNNGVVDDSQLPKDRFSAERLKGVDSTLKIQPAKLEDSAVYLCASSFGGRLGELFFGEGSRLTVL.

V and J are TRBV25-1 and TRBJ1-3; possible D gene TRBD1, 5 bases. CDR1 and CDR2 (germline): MGHDK, SYGVNS. The CDR3 length is 15 residues. The V and J ends lost 7 bases and 1 base respectively, with 14 bases between them. CDR3 DNA sequence: TGTGCCAGCAAGGCAGGGCACTTATCTGGAAACACCATATATTTT. As protein: CASKAGHLSGNTIYF.

The rearrangement uses TRBV2 and TRBJ2-1, with a tentative D call TRBD2 (7 bases). The V gene lost 0 bases and the J gene lost 4 bases, with 31 bases spanning the gap. The germline gives CDR1 SNHLY, CDR2 FYNNEI. This CDR3 contains 22 residues. The CDR3 sequence is CASSEAGAGAEYVTRLYNEQFF. The CDR3 coding sequence is TGTGCCAGCAGTGAAGCAGGGGCGGGGGCCGAGTACGTGACCCGACTTTACAATGAGCAGTTCTTC. Based on the CDR3 plus reference TRBV2 and TRBJ2-1, the full variable domain is EPEVTQTPSHQVTQMGQEVILRCVPISNHLYFYWYRQILGQKVEFLVSFYNNEISEKSEIFDDQFSVERPDGSNFTLKIRSTKLEDSAMYFCASSEAGAGAEYVTRLYNEQFFGPGTRLTVL.

The CDR3 bases are TGTGCCAGCAGTTTAGAGGGGCCAGAGACCCAGTACTTC. Protein product: CASSLEGPETQYF. The rearrangement uses TRBV12-3 or TRBV12-4 and TRBJ2-5; possibly TRBD1 for D (5 bases). Trimming left V 1 base short and J 4 bases short, with 7 bases between. The CDR3 extends over 13 amino acids.

This clone was seen only once. V gene TRBV5-1 combines with J gene TRBJ2-5; tentatively, D is TRBD1 (5 bases). V was cut by 0 bases and J by 4 bases, with 16 bases left in between. This CDR3 is 16 amino acids long. Per germline, CDR1 SGHRS and CDR2 YFSETQ. CDR3 coding DNA: TGCGCCAGCAGCTTGGGGACAACTACGATGGGAGAGACCCAGTACTTC. It translates to CASSLGTTTMGETQYF. The full variable domain, rest sourced from reference TRBV5-1 and TRBJ2-5, is KAGVTQTPRYLIKTRGQQVTLSCSPISGHRSVSWYQQTPGQGLQFLFEYFSETQRNKGNFPGRFSGRQFSNSRSEMNVSTLELGDSALYLCASSLGTTTMGETQYFGPGTRLLVL.

The rearrangement uses TRBV27 and TRBJ2-7; D not resolved. CDR1 is MNHEY and CDR2 is SMNVEV in the germline V gene (reference sequence). This CDR3 contains 15 residues. Between the trimmed V and J ends, which lost 6 bases and 0 bases, there was a span of 15 bases. The chain's CDR3 is CASRPPGRHSYEQYF. The CDR3, as DNA: TGTGCCAGCAGACCCCCGGGCCGACACTCCTACGAGCAGTACTTC.

This chain links TRBV5-1 with TRBJ2-7; D is possibly TRBD1 (6 bases). The CDR3 loop spans 16 amino acids. The germline V and J ends were trimmed by 4 bases and 0 bases, with 17 bases remaining between them. From germline, CDR1 is SGHRS and CDR2 YFSETQ. CDR3 sequence: CASSPWRQESSYEQYF. DNA of the CDR3: TGCGCCAGCAGCCCCTGGAGACAGGAAAGCTCCTACGAGCAGTACTTC.

The V call is TRBV6-2 or TRBV6-3, the J call TRBJ2-2, with 8 bases matching TRBD1. This CDR3 has 16 residues. The germline V gene encodes CDR1 MNHEY and CDR2 SVGEGT. The junction had 6 bases not matched to a gene; V was cut back by 5 bases and J by 1 base. The CDR3 region is CASSRTGLRNTGELFF. CDR3 nucleotide sequence: TGTGCCAGCAGTCGGACAGGGTTAAGGAACACCGGGGAGCTGTTTTTT.

The V and J genes are TRBV10-3 and TRBJ1-5; D is unclear. This CDR3 is 14 amino acids long. The germline V and J ends were trimmed by 4 bases and 3 bases, with 10 bases remaining between them. Looked up from germline, CDR1 is ENHRY and CDR2 is SYGVKD. The CDR3 nucleotides are TGTGCCATCAGTGTTGGGCAGGACAATCAGCCCCAGCATTTT. Its translation: CAISVGQDNQPQHF.